The present entry profiles one TCR beta chain with its context. The data stem from a study of Ad26.COV2.S vaccination and SARS-CoV-2 variants. The wider study: Ad26.COV2.S arm of COV1001 included the donor. Ad26.COV2.S given intramuscularly, once or twice 56 days apart.

Treatment indicated: roughly 18 received Ad26.COV2.S at low or high dose, single or two shots; roughly 5 received placebo; per-sample allocation not given. The investigators took samples on day 63 after the first vaccine or placebo injection. The CDR3 runs to 15 residues. Trimming removed 4 bases at V and 1 base at J, with 13 bases between. CDR1 is PRHDT and CDR2 is FYEKMQ in the germline V gene (reference sequence). TCRdb's table, derived via immunoSEQ multiplex PCR, lists solely in-frame clones and lacks some. Here the sample spans fewer than 400,000 clones, roughly nine tenths being singletons. The material was peripheral blood, obtained in a trial of Ad26.COV2.S vaccine versus placebo. The sequence was collected from a person aged 18-60 years who received the Ad26.COV2.S COVID-19 vaccine or a placebo. The chain uses TRBV13 and TRBJ2-5, with D uncertain. The CDR3 DNA is TGTGCCAGCAGCTCCAACCGGGTACTCCAAGAGACCCAGTACTTC. It encodes CASSSNRVLQETQYF.